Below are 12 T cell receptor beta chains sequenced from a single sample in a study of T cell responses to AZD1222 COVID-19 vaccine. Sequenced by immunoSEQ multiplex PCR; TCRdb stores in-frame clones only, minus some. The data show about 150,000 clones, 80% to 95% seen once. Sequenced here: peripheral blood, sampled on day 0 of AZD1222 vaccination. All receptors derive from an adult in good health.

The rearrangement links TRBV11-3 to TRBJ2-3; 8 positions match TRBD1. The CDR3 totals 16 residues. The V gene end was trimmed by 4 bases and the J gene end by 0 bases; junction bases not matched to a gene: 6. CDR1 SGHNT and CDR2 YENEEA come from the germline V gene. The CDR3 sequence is CASSSRTGLSTDTQYF. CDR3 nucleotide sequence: TGTGCCAGCAGCTCTCGGACAGGGCTTAGCACAGATACGCAGTATTTT.

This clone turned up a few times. CDR3 nucleotide sequence: TGCGCCAGCAGCCAAGTAGCCGGCAGTCCCATCTCTGGAAACACCATATATTTT. As protein: CASSQVAGSPISGNTIYF. The genes are TRBV4-1 and TRBJ1-3; D is unresolved. V lost 1 base and J lost 0, with 16 bases in between. Germline-derived CDR1 and CDR2 are MGHRA and YSYEKL. The CDR3 spans 18 residues.

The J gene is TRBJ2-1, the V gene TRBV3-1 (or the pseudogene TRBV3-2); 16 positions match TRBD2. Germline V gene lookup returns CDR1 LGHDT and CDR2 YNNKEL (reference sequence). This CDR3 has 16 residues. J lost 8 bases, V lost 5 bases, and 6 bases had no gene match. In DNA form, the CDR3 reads TGTGCCAGCAGCGGGACTAGCGGGAGGGCCTCATATGAGCAGTTCTTC. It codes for CASSGTSGRASYEQFF.

The CDR3 protein is CASSFGQPNTEAFF. In nucleotides, the CDR3 is TGTGCCAGCAGTTTCGGCCAGCCAAACACTGAAGCTTTCTTT. The chain joins TRBV6-5 to TRBJ1-1; no firm D call. The CDR3 sequence is 14 residues long. Germline values: CDR1 MNHEY, CDR2 SVGAGI. The V end lost 4 bases, the J end lost 2 bases, and 11 bases lay between the germline ends.

CDR3 sequence: CASSLDPARGEQFF. CDR3 sequence (DNA): TGTGCCAGCAGCTTAGATCCCGCTCGGGGTGAGCAGTTCTTC. This chain connects TRBV11-3 to TRBJ2-1, with D perhaps matching TRBD2 (5 bases). The CDR3 is made up of 14 amino acids. Trimming removed 0 bases from V and 9 bases from J, with 12 bases in between. Germline assignment: CDR1 SGHNT and CDR2 YENEEA.

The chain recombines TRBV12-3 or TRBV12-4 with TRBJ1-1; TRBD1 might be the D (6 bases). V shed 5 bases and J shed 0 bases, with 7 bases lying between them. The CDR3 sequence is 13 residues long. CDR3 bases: TGTGCCAGCAGTGACAGGTTGAACACTGAAGCTTTCTTT. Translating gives CASSDRLNTEAFF.

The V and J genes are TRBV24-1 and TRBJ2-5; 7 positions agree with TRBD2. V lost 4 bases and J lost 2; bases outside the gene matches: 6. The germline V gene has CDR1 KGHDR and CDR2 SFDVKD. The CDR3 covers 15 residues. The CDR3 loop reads CATSDSLAAQETQYF. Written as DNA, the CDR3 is TGTGCCACCAGTGACTCTCTAGCGGCACAAGAGACCCAGTACTTC.

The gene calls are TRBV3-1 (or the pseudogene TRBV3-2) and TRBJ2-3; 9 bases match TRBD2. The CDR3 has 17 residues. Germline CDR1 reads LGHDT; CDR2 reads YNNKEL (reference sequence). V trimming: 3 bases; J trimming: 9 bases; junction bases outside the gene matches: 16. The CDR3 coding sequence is TGTGCCAGCAGCCAGGGGATGCCGGGACTAGCTAGACAGACGCAGTATTTT. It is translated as CASSQGMPGLARQTQYF.

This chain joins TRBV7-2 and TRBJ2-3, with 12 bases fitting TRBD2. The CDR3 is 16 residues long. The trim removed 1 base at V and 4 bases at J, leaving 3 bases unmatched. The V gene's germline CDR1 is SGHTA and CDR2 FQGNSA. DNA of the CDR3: TGTGCCAGCAGCTTAGGACTAGCGGGAGCCGCAGATACGCAGTATTTT. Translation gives CASSLGLAGAADTQYF.

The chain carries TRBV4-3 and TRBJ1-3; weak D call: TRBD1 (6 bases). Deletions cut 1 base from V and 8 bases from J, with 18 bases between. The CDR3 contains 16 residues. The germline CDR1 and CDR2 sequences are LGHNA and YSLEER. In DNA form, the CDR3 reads TGCGCCAGCAGCCAAGTAAGGGACAACCACGAGGACACCATATATTTT. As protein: CASSQVRDNHEDTIYF.

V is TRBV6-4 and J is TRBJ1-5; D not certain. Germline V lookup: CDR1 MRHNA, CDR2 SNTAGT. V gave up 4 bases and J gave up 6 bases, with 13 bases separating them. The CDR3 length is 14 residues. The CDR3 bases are TGTGCCAGCAGTGCTTCGGGCGGCAGTCAGCCCCAGCATTTT. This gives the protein CASSASGGSQPQHF.

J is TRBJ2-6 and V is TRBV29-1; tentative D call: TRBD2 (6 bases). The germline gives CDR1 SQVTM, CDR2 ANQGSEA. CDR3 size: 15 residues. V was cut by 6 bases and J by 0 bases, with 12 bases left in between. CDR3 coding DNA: TGCAGCGTGGACGTGGGGGGCTCTGGGGCCAACGTCCTGACTTTC. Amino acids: CSVDVGGSGANVLTF. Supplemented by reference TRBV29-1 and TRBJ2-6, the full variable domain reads SAVISQKPSRDICQRGTSLTIQCQVDSQVTMMFWYRQQPGQSLTLIATANQGSEATYESGFVIDKFPISRPNLTFSTLTVSNMSPEDSSIYLCSVDVGGSGANVLTFGAGSRLTVL.